Each of the 32 T cell receptor beta chains below was sequenced from the same sample in a study of shared clonotypes between healthy human individuals (dated by TCRdb to about 2020). Library prep was done by the immunoSEQ multiplex PCR assay. The table comes from immuneACCESS by way of TCRdb, which keeps in-frame sequences with V and J called. Part of the clones is missing from these tables; in studies checked, under half for an unresolved V gene and the rest for unknown reasons. This sample has more than 400,000 clones in its table, and over 75% of those were observed once. More than 9.5% of the sample rests with the top ten. Sequencing was performed on PBMCs. The receptors were gathered from a woman aged 40 to 49 in good health. Some clones in this sample may be carry-over from other donors' samples.

The chain joins TRBV10-1 to TRBJ2-5; D possibly corresponds to TRBD2 (5 bases). Deletions cut 6 bases from V and 5 bases from J, with 16 bases between. CDR3 length: 14 residues. Per the germline V gene, CDR1 is WNHNN and CDR2 is SYGVQD (reference sequence). CDR3 amino acids: CASSPRGPGETQYF. CDR3 in DNA: TGCGCCAGCAGCCCACGAGGGCCTGGCGAGACCCAGTACTTC.

The V call is TRBV11-2, the J call TRBJ2-1; TRBD2 aligns across 11 bases. The CDR3 runs to 17 residues. Looked up from germline, CDR1 is SGHAT and CDR2 is FQNNGV. Losses at the gene ends were 2 bases for V and 6 bases for J; bases not matched to a gene: 9. The CDR3 DNA reads as TGTGCCAGCAGCTTATTAGCGGGAGGGCTCCAAATCAATGAGCAGTTCTTC. It yields the protein CASSLLAGGLQINEQFF.

This chain uses TRBV10-3 with TRBJ2-7, with 10 bases aligning to TRBD1. Germline V gives CDR1 ENHRY, CDR2 SYGVKD. Losses at the gene ends were 6 bases for V and 4 bases for J; bases not matched to a gene: 9. This CDR3 contains 15 residues. The CDR3 is CAIRPSLDRGYEQYF. For the CDR3, the DNA is TGTGCCATCAGGCCTTCCTTGGACAGGGGGTACGAGCAGTACTTC.

The chain uses TRBV19 and TRBJ1-4, with 11 positions matching TRBD1. The germline gives CDR1 LNHDA, CDR2 SQIVND (reference sequence). The CDR3 is 18 amino acids. The V and J ends lost 5 bases and 4 bases, in that order; junction bases with no gene match: 12. The CDR3 region is CASSPGQGASPLNEKLFF. CDR3 sequence (DNA): TGTGCCAGTAGTCCAGGACAGGGGGCCAGCCCGCTTAATGAAAAACTGTTTTTT.

Only one count was recorded for this clone. The V call is TRBV5-1, the J call TRBJ1-2, with TRBD1 matching 7 bases. V lost 6 bases, J lost 0 bases, and 8 bases stayed unmatched. There are 15 residues in the CDR3. The germline V gene has CDR1 SGHRS and CDR2 YFSETQ. The CDR3 is CASKNTGATNYGYTF. As DNA, the CDR3 is TGCGCCAGCAAAAATACAGGGGCGACTAACTATGGCTACACCTTC.

Notes on this clone: A far larger clone is a single base away, which makes a read error likely. The conserved final phenylalanine or tryptophan is absent from the CDR3, which likely points to a read error. The sample holds other DNA sequences that translate to the same CDR3. J is TRBJ2-7 and V is TRBV30; D not resolved. The CDR3 totals 13 residues. V lost 2 bases, J lost 7 bases, and 15 bases lay in between. In germline, CDR1 is GTSNPN, CDR2 SVGIG (reference sequence). The CDR3 sequence is CAWSIATPGEQYL. DNA of the CDR3: TGTGCCTGGAGTATTGCTACCCCGGGTGAGCAGTACCTC.

The chain has TRBV7-2 and TRBJ1-1; 8 bases are a match to TRBD1. The germline CDR1 and CDR2 sequences are SGHTA and FQGNSA. CDR3 size: 17 residues. The junction had 12 bases not matched to a gene; V was cut back by 1 base and J by 5 bases. The CDR3 DNA reads TGTGCCAGCAGCTTAGGGGGTCAGGGGGCGCGTAGGACTGAAGCTTTCTTT. It codes for CASSLGGQGARRTEAFF.

This chain uses TRBV9 with TRBJ2-3; possible D gene TRBD2, 6 bases. The CDR3 is 15 residues long. Germline CDR1 SGDLS, CDR2 YYNGEE. The V and J ends lost 3 bases and 1 base respectively, with 12 bases between them. The CDR3: CASSESGWGTDTQYF. Written as DNA, the CDR3 is TGTGCCAGCAGCGAGAGCGGGTGGGGCACAGATACGCAGTATTTT.

Turning to this clone: A far larger clone differs by one base, so this is likely a read error. Other DNA sequences of this sample code for an identical CDR3. In nucleotides, the CDR3 is TGCGCCAGCAGTGTGACCGCCCGGGAGCTGTTTTTT. It translates to CASSVTARELFF. The gene calls are TRBV2 and TRBJ2-2; D unresolved. Germline CDR1 reads SNHLY; CDR2 reads FYNNEI. CDR3 length equals 12 residues.

This rearrangement joins TRBV11-2 to TRBJ2-7, with 8 bases matching TRBD1. V lost 3 bases and J lost 3; bases outside the gene matches: 7. Germline assignment: CDR1 SGHAT and CDR2 FQNNGV. The CDR3 consists of 15 residues. CDR3 residues: CASSFLNRGVYEQYF. The CDR3 DNA is TGTGCCAGCAGCTTCCTAAACAGGGGGGTCTACGAGCAGTACTTC.

This clone was seen more than once but under ten times. The chain has TRBV5-1 and TRBJ2-1; TRBD2 aligns across 12 bases. The V and J ends lost 2 bases and 3 bases, in that order; junction bases with no gene match: 3. This CDR3 has 16 residues. In germline, CDR1 is SGHRS, CDR2 YFSETQ. As DNA, the CDR3 is TGCGCCAGCAGCTTTATGGGACTAGCGGGCTACAATGAGCAGTTCTTC. Amino acid sequence: CASSFMGLAGYNEQFF.

The chain has TRBV11-2 and TRBJ2-7; 9 positions agree with TRBD1. V was clipped by 4 bases and J by 1 base; unmatched bases: 2. The CDR3 runs 14 residues. Per germline, CDR1 SGHAT and CDR2 FQNNGV. The CDR3 here is CASSSTGGSYEQYF. The CDR3 coding sequence is TGTGCCAGCAGCTCGACAGGGGGTTCCTACGAGCAGTACTTC.

With regard to this clone: Germline is not matched at one junction end, which may reflect a read error. The chain employs TRBV6-1 and TRBJ2-7; possible D gene TRBD1, 6 bases. This CDR3 has 15 amino acids. CDR1 is MNHNS and CDR2 is SASEGT in the germline V gene. In DNA, the CDR3 is TGTGCCAGCAGTGAAGAAGGGGGATGGCCCTACGGGCAGTACTTC. It codes for CASSEEGGWPYGQYF.

V is TRBV7-8 and J is TRBJ2-7; D is uncertain. The CDR3 extends over 13 amino acids. Germline V gives CDR1 SGHVS, CDR2 FQNEAQ. The germline V and J ends were trimmed by 8 bases and 4 bases, with 15 bases remaining between them. The CDR3 DNA reads as TGTGCCAGCCGATCGGCCCCGATGTACGAGCAGTACTTC. Amino acid sequence: CASRSAPMYEQYF.

V gene TRBV27 combines with J gene TRBJ2-2; D ambiguous. This CDR3 comprises 13 residues. Germline assignment: CDR1 MNHEY and CDR2 SMNVEV (reference sequence). Trimming removed 1 base from V and 6 bases from J, with 6 bases in between. The CDR3 DNA follows: TGTGCCAGCAGTTTATTGAGGTCCGGGGAGCTGTTTTTT. It specifies CASSLLRSGELFF.

The chain links TRBV19 to TRBJ2-5; D may be TRBD1 (7 bases). V gave up 6 bases and J gave up 5 bases, with 16 bases separating them. The CDR3 is made up of 14 amino acids. CDR1 and CDR2 (germline): LNHDA, SQIVND (reference sequence). In DNA, the CDR3 is TGTGCCAGTAGCTTGGAGGGGGCGCTGGAGACCCAGTACTTC. Protein: CASSLEGALETQYF.

The rearrangement joins TRBV10-3 to TRBJ1-3; D not resolved. Germline V lookup: CDR1 ENHRY, CDR2 SYGVKD. V dropped 0 bases and J dropped 0 bases, with 9 bases sitting between them. CDR3 length: 16 residues. The DNA of the CDR3 is TGTGCCATCAGTGAGTCTGCCAGAAACTCTGGAAACACCATATATTTT. Encoded protein: CAISESARNSGNTIYF.

This clone appeared a few times. Only one base separates this from a far larger clonotype, so it likely reflects a read error. The chain uses TRBV30 and TRBJ2-2; TRBD2 matches at 10 bases. The CDR3 consists of 15 residues. Germline CDR1 reads GTSNPN; CDR2 reads SVGIG (reference sequence). This chain's CDR3 is CAWSPGLANTGELLF. The CDR3, as DNA: TGTGCCTGGAGTCCGGGACTAGCGAACACCGGGGAGCTGCTTTTT. Supplemented by reference TRBV30 and TRBJ2-2, the full variable domain reads SQTIHQWPATLVQPVGSPLSLECTVEGTSNPNLYWYRQAAGRGLQLLFYSVGIGQISSEVPQNLSASRPQDRQFILSSKKLLLSDSGFYLCAWSPGLANTGELLFGEGSRLTVL.

The genes are TRBV18 and TRBJ1-4; 8 bases align to TRBD1. This CDR3 has 14 amino acids. The germline CDR1 and CDR2 sequences are KGHSH and LQKENI. Germline trimming cut 4 bases from V and 5 bases from J; bases unmatched to any gene: 3. In DNA form, the CDR3 reads TGTGCCAGCTCACGGACAGGGTCCAATGAAAAACTGTTTTTT. Amino acid sequence: CASSRTGSNEKLFF. Together with reference TRBV18 and TRBJ1-4, the CDR3 gives the full variable domain: NAGVMQNPRHLVRRRGQEARLRCSPMKGHSHVYWYRQLPEEGLKFMVYLQKENIIDESGMPKERFSAEFPKEGPSILRIQQVVRGDSAAYFCASSRTGSNEKLFFGSGTQLSVL.

The chain's CDR3 is CASSRASGNYNEQFF. The CDR3 coding sequence is TGTGCCAGCAGCCGTGCTAGCGGTAACTACAATGAGCAGTTCTTC. This chain uses TRBV27 with TRBJ2-1; 7 bases map to TRBD2. The V and J ends lost 6 bases and 3 bases, in that order; junction bases with no gene match: 8. This CDR3 is 15 amino acids long. Germline V gene data show CDR1 as MNHEY and CDR2 as SMNVEV (reference sequence).

This clone appeared a few times. The rearrangement links TRBV29-1 to TRBJ2-7, with D possibly matching TRBD1 (5 bases). The CDR3 sequence is 12 residues long. V lost 3 bases to trimming and J lost 5 bases, with 11 bases between them. Germline V gene lookup returns CDR1 SQVTM and CDR2 ANQGSEA. This CDR3 is CSVEGPPDEQYF. The CDR3 nucleotides are TGCAGCGTTGAGGGGCCGCCCGACGAGCAGTACTTC.

The chain recombines TRBV10-2 with TRBJ2-2; 7 nucleotides match TRBD2. V lost 5 bases and J lost 4; bases outside the gene matches: 10. The CDR3 length is 16 residues. CDR1 WSHSY and CDR2 SAAADI come from the germline V gene. The CDR3 loop is CASSWQPGLRTGELFF. DNA of the CDR3: TGCGCCAGCAGTTGGCAACCGGGACTACGCACCGGGGAGCTGTTTTTT.

This clone was recorded at least ten times. V and J are TRBV30 and TRBJ2-1; 7 bases are a match to TRBD1. The CDR3 has 13 amino acids. V shed 1 base, J shed 10 bases, and the junction held 7 bases outside the gene matches. Germline V gene data show CDR1 as GTSNPN and CDR2 as SVGIG (reference sequence). The CDR3 region is CAWSGDSEREQFF. DNA of the CDR3: TGTGCCTGGAGTGGGGACAGCGAAAGAGAGCAGTTCTTC. Looking up the rest from reference TRBV30 and TRBJ2-1 gives the full variable domain: SQTIHQWPATLVQPVGSPLSLECTVEGTSNPNLYWYRQAAGRGLQLLFYSVGIGQISSEVPQNLSASRPQDRQFILSSKKLLLSDSGFYLCAWSGDSEREQFFGPGTRLTVL.

The rearrangement uses TRBV4-3 and TRBJ2-1; 7 nucleotides align to TRBD1. Germline CDR1 is LGHNA and CDR2 is YSLEER. CDR3 size: 16 residues. Unmatched junction bases numbered 8, after V lost 0 bases and J lost 6 bases. CDR3: CASSQEWDRFLNEQFF. The CDR3, as DNA: TGCGCCAGCAGCCAAGAATGGGACAGATTCCTCAATGAGCAGTTCTTC.

With respect to this clone: A single base is all that separates this from a far larger clone, so a read error is likely. The V and J genes are TRBV20-1 and TRBJ1-2, with D possibly matching TRBD1 (5 bases). This CDR3 has 11 amino acids. In germline, CDR1 is DFQATT, CDR2 SNEGSKA (reference sequence). CDR3 in amino acids: CRTRRGDGYTF. Here the CDR3 DNA reads TGCAGGACCCGACGGGGGGACGGCTACACCTTC.

In this sample, this clone turned up a few times. With a far larger clone one base away, a read error is the likely cause. V is TRBV2 and J is TRBJ1-5; D remains ambiguous. The germline V gene encodes CDR1 SNHLY and CDR2 FYNNEI. The CDR3 totals 15 residues. The CDR3 reads CTSSGLLVSNQPQHF. CDR3 nucleotide sequence: TGTACCAGCAGTGGCCTGTTAGTAAGCAATCAGCCCCAGCATTTT.

This clone has ten or more counts. The chain couples TRBV11-2 to TRBJ1-6; D is unclear. Germline V gene data show CDR1 as SGHAT and CDR2 as FQNNGV. V lost 0 bases to trimming and J lost 8 bases, with 14 bases between them. The CDR3 has 16 residues. The CDR3 nucleotides read TGTGCCAGCAGCTTAGAGGGAGGGATGCTGCATTCACCCCTCCACTTT. It specifies CASSLEGGMLHSPLHF.

The chain is built from TRBV5-6 and TRBJ1-4; D remains ambiguous. V lost 1 base, J lost 6 bases, and 4 bases lay in between. CDR1 SGHDT and CDR2 YYEEEE come from the germline V gene. The CDR3 has 12 residues. The CDR3 nucleotides are TGTGCCAGCAGCTTGCAGGATGAAAAACTGTTTTTT. This gives the protein CASSLQDEKLFF.

The rearrangement links TRBV27 to TRBJ1-2; TRBD1 is a possible D gene (5 bases). This CDR3 region has 16 residues. The germline V gene has CDR1 MNHEY and CDR2 SMNVEV (reference sequence). Trimming removed 1 base at V and 0 bases at J, with 12 bases between. The CDR3 bases are TGTGCCAGCAGTTTATTCGGGGTAGGGGCTAACTATGGCTACACCTTC. Translating gives CASSLFGVGANYGYTF.

Note on this clone: Since a far larger clone is one base different, this is likely a read error. J is TRBJ2-5 and V is TRBV5-1; D is ambiguous. The CDR3 spans 13 residues. CDR1 and CDR2 from the germline V gene are SGHRS and YFSETQ. The CDR3 sequence: CDSSRTTQETQYF. The CDR3 nucleotides are TGCGACAGCAGCAGGACCACACAAGAGACCCAGTACTTC.

As concerns this clone: A read error is the likely source, as a far larger clone sits one nucleotide away. The sample carries other DNA sequences with the same CDR3. The V and J genes are TRBV11-2 and TRBJ2-3; tentatively, D is TRBD1 or TRBD2 (5 bases each). CDR3 length: 15 residues. Per the germline V gene, CDR1 is SGHAT and CDR2 is FQNNGV. In DNA, the CDR3 is TGTGCTAGCAGCCAAGGGTCAGGGAGAACAGATACGCAGTATTTT. Its protein product is CASSQGSGRTDTQYF.

The V and J genes are TRBV5-6 and TRBJ1-4, with 10 bases matching TRBD1. This CDR3 contains 14 residues. The V and J ends lost 1 base and 10 bases, in that order; junction bases with no gene match: 4. Germline V gene sequence: CDR1 SGHDT, CDR2 YYEEEE. CDR3 in DNA: TGTGCCAGCAGCTTGTGGGACAGGGGAGGAAAACTGTTTTTT. Its protein is CASSLWDRGGKLFF.